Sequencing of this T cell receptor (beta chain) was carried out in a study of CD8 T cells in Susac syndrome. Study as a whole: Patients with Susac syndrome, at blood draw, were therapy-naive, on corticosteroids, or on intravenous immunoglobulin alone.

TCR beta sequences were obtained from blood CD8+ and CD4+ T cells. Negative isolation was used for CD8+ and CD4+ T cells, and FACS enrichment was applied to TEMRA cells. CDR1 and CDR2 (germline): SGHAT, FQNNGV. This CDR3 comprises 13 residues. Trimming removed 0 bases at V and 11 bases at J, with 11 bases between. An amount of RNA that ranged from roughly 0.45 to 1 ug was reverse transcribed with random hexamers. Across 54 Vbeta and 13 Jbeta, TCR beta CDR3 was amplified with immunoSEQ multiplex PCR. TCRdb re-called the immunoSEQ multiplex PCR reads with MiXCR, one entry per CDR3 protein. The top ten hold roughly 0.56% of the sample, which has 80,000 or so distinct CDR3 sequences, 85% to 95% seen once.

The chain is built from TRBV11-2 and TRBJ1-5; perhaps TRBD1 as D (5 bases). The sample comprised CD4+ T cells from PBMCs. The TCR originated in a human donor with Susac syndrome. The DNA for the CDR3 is TGTGCCAGCAGCTTAGATCAGGGACTCGCCCAGCATTTT. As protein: CASSLDQGLAQHF.